Sequencing of this T cell receptor (beta chain) was carried out in a study of blood T cells in healthy people across ages. In the study overall: Template switching retrieved approximately one barcoded beta molecule for each two T cells. Findings of the study overall: Unsorted PBMC material precluded a definitive naive versus antigen-experienced comparison. Comparison with aged donors showed that long-lived donors had more naive CD4+ cells and higher diversity.

The CDR3 has 17 residues. V was clipped by 2 bases and J by 7 bases; unmatched bases: 7. Germline loops: CDR1 KGHDR, CDR2 SFDVKD. Per-sample yields of isolated PBMCs were at least 6 million. A J-beta primer mix and a sample-barcoded 5' primer were used in a second PCR of roughly 7 to 12 cycles. TCRdb analysed the 5' RACE reads with MiXCR anew, one entry per CDR3 protein. The table includes more than 650,000 distinct CDR3 sequences, approximately 22% detected once. This clonotype appeared many times. Its antigen is still unknown. The chain employs TRBV24-1 and TRBJ2-1, with 13 bases that match TRBD2. The sequence derives from a man aged 70-80 years in good health. Specimen: blood. The CDR3 nucleotides are TGTGCCACCAGTGATTCCCCCGGGACTAGCGGGGTTAATGAGCAGTTCTTC. Protein product: CATSDSPGTSGVNEQFF.